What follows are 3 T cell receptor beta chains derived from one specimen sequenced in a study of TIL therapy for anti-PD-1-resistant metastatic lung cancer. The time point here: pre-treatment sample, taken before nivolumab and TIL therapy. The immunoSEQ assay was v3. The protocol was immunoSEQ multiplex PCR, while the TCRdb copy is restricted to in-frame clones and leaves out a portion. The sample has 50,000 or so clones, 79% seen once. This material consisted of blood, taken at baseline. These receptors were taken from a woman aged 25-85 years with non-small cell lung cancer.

The CDR3, as DNA: TGTGCCAGCAGTGACTCTTCTAGCGGTTACAATGAGCAGTTCTTC. Protein product: CASSDSSSGYNEQFF. This sequence joins TRBV6-4 and TRBJ2-1, with 7 bases aligning to TRBD2. Germline CDR1 reads MRHNA; CDR2 reads SNTAGT. The CDR3 consists of 15 residues. J lost 4 bases, V lost 0 bases, and 3 bases had no gene match.

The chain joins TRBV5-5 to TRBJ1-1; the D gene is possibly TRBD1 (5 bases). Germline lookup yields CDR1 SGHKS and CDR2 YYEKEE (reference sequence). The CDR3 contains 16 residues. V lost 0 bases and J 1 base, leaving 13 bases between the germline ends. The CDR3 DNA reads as TGTGCCAGCAGCTTGGCCCTCAGGGCGGGGAACACTGAAGCTTTCTTT. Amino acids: CASSLALRAGNTEAFF.

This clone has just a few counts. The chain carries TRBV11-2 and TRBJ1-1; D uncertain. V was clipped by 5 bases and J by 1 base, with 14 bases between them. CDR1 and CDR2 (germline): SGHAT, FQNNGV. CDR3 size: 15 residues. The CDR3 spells CASSPPGGPNTEAFF. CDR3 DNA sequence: TGTGCCAGCAGCCCGCCGGGAGGGCCGAACACTGAAGCTTTCTTT.